This T cell receptor beta chain emerged from a study of T cell responses to AZD1222 COVID-19 vaccine. The ends were cut back, 1 base at V and 1 base at J, with 5 bases in the middle. The CDR3 sequence is 13 residues long. CDR1 is SGHRS and CDR2 is YFSETQ in the germline V gene. Details on this clone: This CDR3 is also generated by other DNA sequences in the sample.

TCRdb keeps only in-frame clones here, not all; method: immunoSEQ multiplex PCR. The sample holds about 220,000 clones; 90% to 95% are singletons and the top ten take more than 0.8%. The sequence was obtained from an adult in good health. Sequencing was performed on peripheral blood, taken on day 0 of MenACWY control vaccination. This chain links TRBV5-1 with TRBJ1-1; D not certain. The CDR3 region has the DNA TGCGCCAGCAGCTTGACGGGGAACACTGAAGCTTTCTTT. Encoded protein: CASSLTGNTEAFF.